These 3 T cell receptor beta chains were sequenced from one sample in a study of CXCR3-negative and CXCR3-positive naive CD8 T cells. UMI-labeled TRB cDNA libraries were prepared by 5' RACE. TCRdb processed the 5' RACE reads again and assigns one entry to each CDR3 protein, with no DNA. The sample data list 150,000 or so distinct CDR3 sequences. Sequencing was done on a sample of naive CXCR3- CD8+ T cells from blood. The subset is: CD45RO-CCR7+CD27+CD95- naive CD8+ T cells lacking CXCR3 (TNR3-). The receptors stem from a human donor in good health. Some clones in this sample may be carry-over from other donors' samples.

The gene calls are TRBV23-1 and TRBJ1-3; TCRdb designates TRBD1, a call that cannot be tested without DNA. TRBV23-1 is treated as an ORF (open reading frame) with a function not yet certain. The CDR3 is 19 residues long. The CDR3 region is CASSRSSRDRVDSGNTIYF.

The chain couples TRBV27 to TRBJ2-7. The germline V gene encodes CDR1 MNHEY and CDR2 SMNVEV (reference sequence). The length of the CDR3 is 14 residues. The CDR3 is CASSLWLGYYEQYF.

The rearrangement joins TRBV12-3 or TRBV12-4 to TRBJ1-1; without DNA, the TCRdb call of TRBD1 cannot be checked. The CDR3 totals 14 residues. This chain's CDR3 is CASSFWTVNTEAFF.